Listed below are T cell receptor beta chains from one sample, sequenced in a study of OX40 agonist ivuxolimab in advanced cancers. Sequenced by immunoSEQ multiplex PCR; TCRdb stores in-frame clones only, minus some. This table has about 70,000 clones, approximately 86% appearing once. Sequences were derived from CD4+ or CD8+ T cells sorted from blood, sampled in a trial of the OX40 agonist ivuxolimab. Receptor source: an adult with an advanced solid tumor such as melanoma, head and neck, liver or kidney cancer. The CDR3 runs from the conserved cysteine through the conserved F or W. D genes are given only for firm matches. Size tells how often a clone was seen (once, few, many) or the class of an expanded clone, and some rows leave it out.

TRBV5-1,-,-,TRBJ2-7,CASSLGGTREQYF,TGCGCCAGCAGCCTGGGTGGGACTCGCGAGCAGTACTTC
TRBV11-3,-,TRBD2,TRBJ2-7,CASSIPLAATSYEQYF,TGTGCCAGCAGCATACCCCTAGCGGCTACGTCCTACGAGCAGTACTTC
TRBV5-1,-,-,TRBJ1-3,CASSLEGGNTIYF,TGCGCCAGCAGCTTGGAGGGGGGAAACACCATATATTTT
TRBV5-8,-,-,TRBJ1-6,CASSLARVSYNSPLHF,TGTGCCAGCAGCTTGGCTAGGGTCTCCTATAATTCACCCCTCCACTTT
TRBV10-3,-,-,TRBJ2-3,CAISEGGANTDTQYF,TGTGCCATCAGTGAAGGGGGGGCCAATACAGATACGCAGTATTTT
TRBV6-1,-,-,TRBJ1-2,CASSEAAGYGYTF,TGTGCCAGCAGTGAAGCGGCGGGGTATGGCTACACCTTC
TRBV27,once,-,TRBJ2-7,CASSSSILSYEQYF,TGTGCCAGCAGTTCCTCAATCCTCTCCTACGAGCAGTACTTC
TRBV18,-,-,TRBJ2-5,CASSPLEETQYF,TGTGCCAGCTCACCATTAGAAGAGACCCAGTACTTC
TRBV28,-,TRBD1,TRBJ2-7,CASSPPSTGGYEQYF,TGTGCCAGCAGCCCACCCTCGACAGGGGGATACGAGCAGTACTTC
TRBV29-1,-,-,TRBJ2-4,CSVIGTNKNIQYF,TGCAGCGTTATCGGCACCAACAAAAACATTCAGTACTTC
TRBV5-4,-,-,TRBJ1-1,CASSLPTGNTEAFF,TGTGCCAGCAGCTTACCAACAGGGAACACTGAAGCTTTCTTT
TRBV19,-,-,TRBJ2-3,CASSTQGDTQYF,TGTGCCAGTAGTACTCAGGGAGATACGCAGTATTTT
TRBV19,-,-,TRBJ1-2,CASSTWGRTFYGYTF,TGTGCCAGTAGTACGTGGGGAAGGACGTTTTATGGCTACACCTTC
TRBV19,-,-,TRBJ1-3,CASSDSGTTESDTIYF,TGTGCCAGTAGTGACTCCGGGACGACCGAGTCGGATACCATATATTTT
TRBV11-3,-,TRBD1,TRBJ2-2,CASSLSGGSNTGELFF,TGTGCCAGCAGCTTATCAGGGGGATCGAACACCGGGGAGCTGTTTTTT
TRBV27,-,-,TRBJ2-7,CASSFSRVQNEQYF,TGTGCCAGCAGTTTCTCCAGGGTACAGAACGAGCAGTACTTC
TRBV9,-,TRBD2,TRBJ2-7,CASSPRVAGAYEQYF,TGTGCCAGCAGCCCCCGGGTAGCGGGGGCCTACGAGCAGTACTTC
TRBV15,-,-,TRBJ1-4,CATSRDPGSTNEKLFF,TGTGCCACCAGCAGAGACCCAGGCTCAACTAATGAAAAACTGTTTTTT
TRBV4-2,-,TRBD2,TRBJ2-5,CASSQAGGPEETQYF,TGTGCCAGCAGCCAGGCGGGAGGGCCCGAGGAGACCCAGTACTTC
TRBV7-8,-,TRBD1,TRBJ1-5,CASSFQGARPQHF,TGTGCCAGCAGCTTCCAGGGGGCAAGGCCCCAGCATTTT
TRBV6-1,-,-,TRBJ1-3,CASSQTGQTGNTIYF,TGTGCCAGCAGCCAAACAGGACAGACTGGAAACACCATATATTTT
TRBV27,-,-,TRBJ2-2,CASSLGGPDTGELFF,TGTGCCAGCAGCCTGGGGGGGCCGGACACCGGGGAGCTGTTTTTT
TRBV5-1,-,TRBD1,TRBJ1-3,CASSLEGTGGVLSGNTIYF,TGCGCCAGCAGCTTGGAAGGGACAGGGGGCGTACTCTCTGGAAACACCATATATTTT
TRBV5-1,-,-,TRBJ2-2,CASSLEGTPTGELFF,TGCGCCAGCAGCTTGGAAGGGACACCCACCGGGGAGCTGTTTTTT
TRBV15,-,-,TRBJ1-1,CATSRGRDHLNTEAFF,TGTGCCACCAGCAGAGGGAGGGACCATTTGAACACTGAAGCTTTCTTT
TRBV7-3,once,-,TRBJ2-5,CASSSGPPRTQYF,TGTGCCAGCAGTTCTGGGCCCCCGCGGACCCAGTACTTC
TRBV19,-,TRBD2,TRBJ2-2,CASSMEGQGGPGELFF,TGTGCCAGTAGTATGGAAGGGCAGGGAGGGCCTGGGGAGCTGTTTTTT
TRBV7-8,-,TRBD2,TRBJ2-2,CASSSYSGRGNTGELFF,TGTGCCAGCAGCTCGTATAGCGGGAGGGGGAACACCGGGGAGCTGTTTTTT
TRBV19,-,-,TRBJ1-2,CASSGGTQNWDYGYTF,TGTGCCAGTAGTGGAGGGACTCAAAACTGGGACTATGGCTACACCTTC
TRBV18,-,TRBD1,TRBJ1-2,CASSILQGGSDYGYTF,TGTGCCAGCTCCATATTACAGGGGGGCAGTGACTATGGCTACACCTTC
TRBV28,-,-,TRBJ1-2,CASRSGAINYGYTF,TGTGCCAGCAGGTCAGGGGCCATTAACTATGGCTACACCTTC
TRBV7-7,-,-,TRBJ2-2,CASSPGTTGELFF,TGTGCTAGCAGCCCCGGGACGACCGGGGAGCTGTTTTTT
TRBV2,-,-,TRBJ1-2,CASSGGEYYGYTF,TGTGCCAGCAGTGGAGGGGAGTACTATGGCTACACCTTC
TRBV5-4,-,-,TRBJ2-5,CASSFGYGASGETQYF,TGTGCCAGCAGCTTTGGATACGGGGCCTCAGGGGAGACCCAGTACTTC
TRBV29-1,-,-,TRBJ1-2,CSVRTPGRSEGYTF,TGCAGCGTTCGTACACCCGGGCGCTCTGAGGGCTACACCTTC
TRBV7-8,-,-,TRBJ2-7,CASSQGHPNDYEQYF,TGTGCCAGCAGCCAGGGACACCCCAACGACTACGAGCAGTACTTC
TRBV30,-,-,TRBJ1-3,CAWIQGSGNTIYF,TGTGCCTGGATCCAGGGATCTGGAAACACCATATATTTT
TRBV18,-,-,TRBJ1-1,CASSQRTEGTEAFF,TGTGCCAGCTCACAAAGGACAGAGGGCACTGAAGCTTTCTTT
TRBV9,-,-,TRBJ2-1,CASSQGLHAYNEQFF,TGTGCCAGCAGTCAGGGGTTGCACGCCTACAATGAGCAGTTCTTC
TRBV6-5,many,-,TRBJ1-2,CASTSLGGNYGYTF,TGTGCCAGCACCTCACTCGGGGGAAACTATGGCTACACCTTC
TRBV6-6,-,-,TRBJ1-6,CASSLGGSPLHF,TGTGCCAGCAGTCTCGGGGGATCACCCCTCCACTTT
TRBV2,-,-,TRBJ2-3,CASSEGADTQYF,TGTGCCAGCAGTGAGGGGGCAGATACGCAGTATTTT
TRBV5-1,-,TRBD1,TRBJ2-7,CASSLDPTQGYEQYF,TGCGCCAGCAGCTTGGACCCCACACAGGGGTACGAGCAGTACTTC